A selection of T cell receptor beta chains follows, all from one sample in a study of shared clonotypes between healthy human individuals. TCRdb's copy holds only in-frame clones and misses some; the assay was immunoSEQ multiplex PCR. Of a few hundred thousand clones listed, around 78% are singletons. Material: PBMCs. These TCRs come from a woman in her 40s in good health. Some clones in this sample may be carry-over from other donors' samples. Each CDR3 is given with its conserved first and last residue. Each record gives: clone size, D gene, J gene, V gene, CDR3 protein, CDR3 DNA. D genes are given only for firm matches. Some rows have no size entry. The others give once, few or many, or a class for an expanded clone.

NA | NA | TRBJ2-7 | TRBV29-1 | CSVVETAYEQYF | TGCAGCGTTGTTGAGACAGCCTACGAGCAGTACTTC
NA | NA | TRBJ2-1 | TRBV5-4 | CASSSQGGSGNEQFF | TGTGCCAGCAGCTCCCAAGGGGGGTCTGGCAATGAGCAGTTCTTC
once | TRBD2 | TRBJ2-1 | TRBV7-6 | CASSLQIAGPSYNEQFF | TGTGCCAGCAGCTTGCAGATAGCGGGACCCTCCTACAATGAGCAGTTCTTC
NA | NA | TRBJ2-5 | TRBV10-3 | CAISASRGDRGGAQYF | TGTGCCATCAGTGCCTCGAGGGGGGACCGAGGCGGGGCCCAGTACTTC
NA | TRBD1 | TRBJ2-7 | TRBV5-5 | CASSLVGTANYEQYF | TGTGCCAGCAGCTTGGTGGGGACAGCGAATTACGAGCAGTACTTC
NA | NA | TRBJ1-1 | TRBV12-5 | CASGLSQTEAFF | TGTGCTAGTGGCTTGAGTCAGACTGAAGCTTTCTTT
NA | TRBD2 | TRBJ2-2 | TRBV5-1 | CASSSLAGGPTGELFF | TGCGCCAGCAGTTCACTAGCGGGAGGGCCCACCGGGGAGCTGTTTTTT
once | NA | TRBJ2-7 | TRBV6-1 | CASSDGWGNNRYEQYF | TGTGCCAGCAGTGACGGTTGGGGGAACAACCGCTACGAGCAGTACTTC
NA | NA | TRBJ2-1 | TRBV27 | CASSSWGLSYNEQFF | TGTGCCAGCAGTTCATGGGGGTTATCCTACAATGAGCAGTTCTTC
NA | TRBD1 | TRBJ1-4 | TRBV7-2 | CASSLRRDRTWGLEEKLFF | TGTGCCAGCAGCTTAAGGCGGGACAGGACCTGGGGACTGGAAGAAAAACTGTTTTTT
NA | NA | TRBJ2-7 | TRBV7-8 | CASSLRLYEQYF | TGTGCCAGCAGCTTAAGGCTATACGAGCAGTACTTC
NA | NA | TRBJ1-2 | TRBV7-2 | CASSLEGHGYTF | TGTGCCAGCAGCTTAGAAGGGCACGGCTACACCTTC
NA | NA | TRBJ1-2 | TRBV4-1 | CASSQDQGYGYTF | TGCGCCAGCAGCCAAGATCAGGGGTACGGCTACACCTTC
NA | TRBD2 | TRBJ2-3 | TRBV7-2 | CASSLGSSGDTDTQYF | TGTGCCAGCAGCTTAGGTTCTAGCGGGGATACAGATACGCAGTATTTT
once | NA | TRBJ1-2 | TRBV27 | CASSLRGSRGYTF | TGTGCCAGCAGTTTAAGGGGTAGTAGGGGCTACACCTTC
NA | NA | TRBJ1-2 | TRBV12-5 | CASGLVLYPPGTNYGYTF | TGTGCTAGTGGTTTGGTTCTGTACCCCCCGGGGACTAACTATGGCTACACCTTC
NA | TRBD2 | TRBJ2-7 | TRBV7-6 | CASSPDTPLAGRGEQYF | TGTGCCAGCAGCCCGGACACCCCCCTAGCGGGAAGGGGCGAGCAGTACTTC
NA | NA | TRBJ2-7 | TRBV18 | CASSMNSYEQYF | TGTGCCAGCTCCATGAACTCCTACGAGCAGTACTTC
NA | NA | TRBJ1-5 | TRBV28 | CASGGAGLDIQPQHF | TGTGCCAGCGGGGGAGCGGGGTTGGATATTCAGCCCCAGCATTTT
NA | NA | TRBJ2-7 | TRBV27 | CASSPGHPVDEQYF | TGTGCCAGCAGTCCGGGACACCCGGTTGACGAGCAGTACTTC
NA | NA | TRBJ2-7 | TRBV5-1 | CASSARSPGEQYF | TGCGCCAGCAGCGCCCGGTCCCCCGGCGAGCAGTACTTC
NA | TRBD2 | TRBJ2-1 | TRBV19 | CASSIRDYPLNEQFF | TGTGCCAGTAGTATCCGGGACTATCCCTTAAATGAGCAGTTCTTC
NA | NA | TRBJ2-1 | TRBV7-6 | CASSATRGDSFYNEQFF | TGTGCCAGCAGCGCCACACGGGGGGACAGCTTCTACAATGAGCAGTTCTTC
NA | TRBD1 | TRBJ1-2 | TRBV29-1 | CSVGVGGGDGYTF | TGCAGCGTTGGGGTTGGAGGGGGCGATGGCTACACCTTC
NA | NA | TRBJ1-3 | TRBV15 | CATSRDKAGNTIYF | TGTGCCACCAGCAGAGATAAGGCGGGAAACACCATATATTTT
NA | TRBD1 | TRBJ1-2 | TRBV30 | CASQGTGGVGYTF | TGTGCCAGCCAAGGGACAGGGGGAGTTGGCTACACCTTC
NA | TRBD1 | TRBJ2-7 | TRBV30 | CAWGQGYEQYF | TGTGCCTGGGGACAGGGCTACGAGCAGTACTTC
NA | NA | TRBJ2-5 | TRBV7-3 | CASSLGGDQETQYF | TGTGCCAGCAGCTTAGGGGGCGACCAAGAGACCCAGTACTTC
NA | TRBD1 | TRBJ2-2 | TRBV4-1 | CASSQTGTGWVGELFF | TGCGCCAGCAGCCAAACCGGGACAGGGTGGGTCGGGGAGCTGTTTTTT